This T cell receptor beta chain was sequenced during a study of shared clonotypes between healthy human individuals. V lost 4 bases, J lost 3 bases, and 10 bases lay in between. The germline CDR1 and CDR2 sequences are MNHNY and SVGAGI (reference sequence). The CDR3 has 15 amino acids. Clones were read by immunoSEQ multiplex PCR, and TCRdb kept only the in-frame ones, dropping some. The sample includes around 2.3 million clones, roughly 95% seen only once; the top ten take about 0.13%. The genes are TRBV6-6 and TRBJ1-6; D not resolved. The receptor comes from a man between 18 and 35 years old in good health. The sequencing sample was made of naive CD4+ T cells sorted from blood. The subset is: CD45RA+ positively selected. The CDR3 region is CASSSLGDYNSPLHF. The CDR3 DNA sequence: TGTGCCAGCAGTTCCCTTGGGGACTATAATTCACCCCTCCACTTT.